What follows are 5 T cell receptor beta chains derived from one specimen sequenced in a study of blood T cell repertoires in COVID-19 (dated by TCRdb to 2019 to 2021). Receptors were amplified or captured by the immunoSEQ multiplex PCR assay. The source is immuneACCESS, and TCRdb retained only in-frame sequences with V and J called. Part of the clones is not carried over; for the studies checked, unresolved V genes explain less than half of this, and the remainder is unexplained. This sample holds 200,000 to 250,000 clones; roughly 85% were observed only once. The ten largest clones add up to 3% to 4% of the sample. Sequences were obtained from peripheral blood. The receptors originated from a woman aged 80 or older with acute or convalescent COVID-19.

This chain joins TRBV7-2 and TRBJ1-2; D remains unclear. The V gene lost 0 bases and the J gene lost 8 bases, with 13 bases spanning the gap. The CDR3 totals 14 residues. CDR1 and CDR2 (germline): SGHTA, FQGNSA. The chain's CDR3 is CASSLAPSSEGYTF. CDR3 DNA sequence: TGTGCCAGCAGCTTAGCCCCATCCTCGGAGGGCTACACCTTC.

This clone was picked up one time. At the DNA level, this CDR3 is encoded by other sequences in the same sample as well. The CDR3 sequence is CATSDPGNTEAFF. In DNA, the CDR3 is TGTGCCACCAGTGATCCCGGGAACACTGAAGCTTTCTTT. The V call is TRBV24-1, the J call TRBJ1-1; D remains unclear. Deletions cut 3 bases from V and 1 base from J, with 5 bases between. The germline CDR1 and CDR2 sequences are KGHDR and SFDVKD. The CDR3 is 13 amino acids.

The table lists this clone with a count of one. V is TRBV2 and J is TRBJ2-6; D might be TRBD1 (5 bases). V gave up 1 base and J gave up 0 bases, with 7 bases separating them. CDR1 and CDR2 (germline): SNHLY, FYNNEI. This CDR3 is 16 amino acids long. The CDR3 nucleotides are TGTGCCAGCAGTGAAGGACAGTACTCTGGGGCCAACGTCCTGACTTTC. This encodes CASSEGQYSGANVLTF.

The chain is built from TRBV5-1 and TRBJ2-7; 7 bases map to TRBD2. This CDR3 is 13 amino acids long. Germline values: CDR1 SGHRS, CDR2 YFSETQ. J gave up 3 bases and V 4 bases, and 4 bases lay outside the gene matches. The CDR3 protein is CASSRPGGYEQYF. The CDR3 DNA reads TGCGCCAGCAGCCGTCCGGGGGGCTACGAGCAGTACTTC.

The V call is TRBV6-2 or TRBV6-3, the J call TRBJ1-2; D is uncertain. V lost 4 bases and J lost 6, with 21 bases in between. The CDR3 sequence is 16 residues long. Germline V gene lookup returns CDR1 MNHEY and CDR2 SVGEGT. CDR3 loop: CASSFVSGGSPDGYTF. CDR3 coding DNA: TGTGCCAGCAGTTTCGTATCGGGAGGTTCTCCAGATGGCTACACCTTC.